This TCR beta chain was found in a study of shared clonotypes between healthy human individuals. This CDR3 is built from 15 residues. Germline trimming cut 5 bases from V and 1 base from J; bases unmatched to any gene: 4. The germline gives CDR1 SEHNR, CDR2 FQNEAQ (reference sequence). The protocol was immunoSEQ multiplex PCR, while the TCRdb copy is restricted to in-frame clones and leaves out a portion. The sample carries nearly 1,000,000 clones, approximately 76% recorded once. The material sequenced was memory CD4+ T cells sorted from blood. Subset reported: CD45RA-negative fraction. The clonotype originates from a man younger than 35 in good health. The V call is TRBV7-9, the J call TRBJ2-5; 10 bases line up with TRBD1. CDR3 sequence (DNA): TGTGCCAGCAGCCTGCGGACAGGGGGCCAAGAGACCCAGTACTTC. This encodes CASSLRTGGQETQYF.